This T cell receptor beta chain appears in the sequencing data of a study of T cell repertoires in cytomegalovirus infection. TCRdb called the reads again in MiXCR, with one record for every CDR3 protein. The data show fewer than 550,000 distinct CDR3 sequences, approximately 32% seen once. This clonotype was observed a few times. With V trimmed by 6 bases and J by 8 bases, 5 bases remained unmatched. The CDR3 sequence is 13 residues long. Germline assignment: CDR1 MNHNS and CDR2 SASEGT. Input material: PBMCs. The sequence was obtained from a human donor in good health (CMV status not recorded). Some clones in this sample may be carry-over from other donors' samples. The V and J genes are TRBV6-1 and TRBJ1-3; 9 nucleotides agree with TRBD1. The CDR3 bases are TGTGCCAGCAGCTCCGACAGGGGGTACACCATATATTTT. Its protein is CASSSDRGYTIYF.